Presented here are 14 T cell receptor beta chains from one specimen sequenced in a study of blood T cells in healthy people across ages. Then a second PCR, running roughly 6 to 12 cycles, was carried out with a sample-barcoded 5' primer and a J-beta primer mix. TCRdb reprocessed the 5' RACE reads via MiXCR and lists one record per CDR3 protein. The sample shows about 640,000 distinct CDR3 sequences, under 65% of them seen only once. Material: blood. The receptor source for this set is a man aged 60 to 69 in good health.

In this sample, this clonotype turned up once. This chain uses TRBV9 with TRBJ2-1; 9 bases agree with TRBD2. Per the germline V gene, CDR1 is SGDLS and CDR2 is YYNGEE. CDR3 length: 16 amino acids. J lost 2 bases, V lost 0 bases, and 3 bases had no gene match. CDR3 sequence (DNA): TGTGCCAGCAGCGTAGGTAGCGGGGGCGCCTACAATGAGCAGTTCTTC. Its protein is CASSVGSGGAYNEQFF.

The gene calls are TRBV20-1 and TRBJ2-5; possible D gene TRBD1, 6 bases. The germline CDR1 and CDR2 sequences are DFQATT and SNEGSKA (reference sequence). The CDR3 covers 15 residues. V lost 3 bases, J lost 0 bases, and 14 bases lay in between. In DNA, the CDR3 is TGCAGTGCTAGGTCGTCGGACAGTTACCAAGAGACCCAGTACTTC. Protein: CSARSSDSYQETQYF.

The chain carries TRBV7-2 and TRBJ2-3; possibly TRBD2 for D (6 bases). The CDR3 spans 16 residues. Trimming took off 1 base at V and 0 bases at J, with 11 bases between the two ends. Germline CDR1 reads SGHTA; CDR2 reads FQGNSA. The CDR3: CASSLEASVSTDTQYF. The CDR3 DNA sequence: TGTGCCAGCAGCTTAGAGGCTAGCGTTAGCACAGATACGCAGTATTTT.

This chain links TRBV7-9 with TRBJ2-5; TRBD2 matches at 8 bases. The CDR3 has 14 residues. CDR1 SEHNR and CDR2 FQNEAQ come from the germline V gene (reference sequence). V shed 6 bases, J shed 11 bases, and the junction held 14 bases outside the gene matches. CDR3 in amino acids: CASSFGGGGNEQYF. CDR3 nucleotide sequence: TGTGCCAGCAGTTTCGGGGGGGGCGGCAATGAGCAGTACTTC.

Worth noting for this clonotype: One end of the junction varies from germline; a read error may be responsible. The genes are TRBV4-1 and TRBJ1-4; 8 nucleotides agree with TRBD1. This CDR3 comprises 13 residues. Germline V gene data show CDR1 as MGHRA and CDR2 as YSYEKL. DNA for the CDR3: TGCGCCAGCGGCCAAGAGACAGGGGACGGACTGTTTTTT. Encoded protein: CASGQETGDGLFF.

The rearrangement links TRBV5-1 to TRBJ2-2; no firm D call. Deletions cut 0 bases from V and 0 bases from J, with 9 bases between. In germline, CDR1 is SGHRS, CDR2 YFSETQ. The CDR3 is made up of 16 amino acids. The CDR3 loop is CASSLAVGPNTGELFF. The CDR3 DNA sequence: TGCGCCAGCAGCTTGGCCGTGGGCCCGAACACCGGGGAGCTGTTTTTT. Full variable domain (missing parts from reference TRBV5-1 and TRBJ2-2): KAGVTQTPRYLIKTRGQQVTLSCSPISGHRSVSWYQQTPGQGLQFLFEYFSETQRNKGNFPGRFSGRQFSNSRSEMNVSTLELGDSALYLCASSLAVGPNTGELFFGEGSRLTVL.

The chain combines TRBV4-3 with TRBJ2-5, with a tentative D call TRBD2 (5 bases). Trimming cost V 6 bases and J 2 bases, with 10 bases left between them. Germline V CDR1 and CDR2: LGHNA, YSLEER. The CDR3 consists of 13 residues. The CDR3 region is CASSTGWQETQYF. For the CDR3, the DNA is TGCGCCAGCAGTACGGGGTGGCAAGAGACCCAGTACTTC.

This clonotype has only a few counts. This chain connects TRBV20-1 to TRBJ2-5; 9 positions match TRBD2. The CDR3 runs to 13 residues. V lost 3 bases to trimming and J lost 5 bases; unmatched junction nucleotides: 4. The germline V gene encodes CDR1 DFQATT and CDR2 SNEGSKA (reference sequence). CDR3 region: CSARSSGGETQYF. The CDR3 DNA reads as TGCAGTGCTAGGTCCAGCGGGGGGGAGACCCAGTACTTC.

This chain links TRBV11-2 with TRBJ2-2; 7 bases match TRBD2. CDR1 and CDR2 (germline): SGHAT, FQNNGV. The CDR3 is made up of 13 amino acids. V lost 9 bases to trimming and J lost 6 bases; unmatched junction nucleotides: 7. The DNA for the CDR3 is TGTGCCAGTTTAGCGGGCACCGCCGGGGAGCTGTTTTTT. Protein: CASLAGTAGELFF.

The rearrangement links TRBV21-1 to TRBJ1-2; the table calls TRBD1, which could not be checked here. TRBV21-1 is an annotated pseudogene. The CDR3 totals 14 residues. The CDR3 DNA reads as TGTGCCAGCAGCAAACCCCCAGGGGGCTATGGCTACACCTTC. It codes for CASSKPPGGYGYTF.

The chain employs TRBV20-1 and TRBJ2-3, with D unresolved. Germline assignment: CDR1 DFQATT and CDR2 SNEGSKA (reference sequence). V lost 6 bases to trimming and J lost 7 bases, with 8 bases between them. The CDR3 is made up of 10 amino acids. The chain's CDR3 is CSADKHTQYF. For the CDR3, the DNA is TGCAGTGCGGATAAACATACGCAGTATTTT.

This CDR3 is CSGGTADTQYF. For the CDR3, the DNA is TGCAGCGGGGGGACGGCAGATACGCAGTATTTT. The chain carries TRBV29-1 and TRBJ2-3; D is perhaps TRBD1 or TRBD2 (5 bases each). Between the trimmed V and J ends, which lost 7 bases and 4 bases, there was a span of 9 bases. This CDR3 comprises 11 residues. Germline values: CDR1 SQVTM, CDR2 ANQGSEA.

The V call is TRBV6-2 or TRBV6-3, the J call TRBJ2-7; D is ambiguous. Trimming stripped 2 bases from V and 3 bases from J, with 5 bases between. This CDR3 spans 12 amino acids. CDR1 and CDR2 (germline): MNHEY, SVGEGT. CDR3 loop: CASSYPVYEQYF. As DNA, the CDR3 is TGTGCCAGCAGTTACCCCGTCTACGAGCAGTACTTC.

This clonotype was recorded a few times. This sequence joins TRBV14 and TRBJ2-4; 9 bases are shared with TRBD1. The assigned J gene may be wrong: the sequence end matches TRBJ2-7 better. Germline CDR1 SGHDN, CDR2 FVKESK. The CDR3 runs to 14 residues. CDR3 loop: CASSRRQGAYEQYF. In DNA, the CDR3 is TGTGCCAGCAGCCGAAGACAGGGGGCCTACGAGCAGTACTTC.